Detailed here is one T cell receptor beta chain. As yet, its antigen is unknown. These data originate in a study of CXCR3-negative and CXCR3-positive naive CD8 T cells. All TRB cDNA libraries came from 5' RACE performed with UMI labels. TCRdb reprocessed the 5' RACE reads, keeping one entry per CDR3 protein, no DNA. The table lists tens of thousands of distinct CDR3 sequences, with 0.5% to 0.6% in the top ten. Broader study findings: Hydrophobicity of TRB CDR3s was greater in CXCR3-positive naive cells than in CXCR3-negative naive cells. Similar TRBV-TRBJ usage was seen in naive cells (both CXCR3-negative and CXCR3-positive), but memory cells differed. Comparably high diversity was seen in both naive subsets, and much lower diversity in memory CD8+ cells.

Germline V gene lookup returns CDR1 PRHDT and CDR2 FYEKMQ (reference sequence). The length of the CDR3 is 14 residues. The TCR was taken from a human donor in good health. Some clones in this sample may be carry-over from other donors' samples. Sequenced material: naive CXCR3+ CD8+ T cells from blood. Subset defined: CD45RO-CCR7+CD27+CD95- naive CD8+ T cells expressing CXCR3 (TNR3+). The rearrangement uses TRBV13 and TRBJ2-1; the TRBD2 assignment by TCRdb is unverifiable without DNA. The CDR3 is CASSSRTTYNEQFF.